Reported below is one TCR beta chain. Its antigen is undetermined. V was pared by 1 base and J by 6 bases, with 7 bases between. There are 12 residues in the CDR3. Germline CDR1 reads MGHRA; CDR2 reads YSYEKL. This sample is drawn from a study of T cell repertoires in cytomegalovirus infection. Looking at the study overall: It was recently identified HLA-C-restricted and well-studied HLA-B-restricted CMV epitopes that the study used.

Notes on the study in general: HLA-C-restricted CMV-specific TCR beta clonotypes prevailed in the ex vivo response.

One entry per CDR3 protein results from TCRdb running MiXCR on the reads. The data contain about 83,000 distinct CDR3 sequences, about 45% of them singletons. The sequences come from CD8+ T cells from cultured PBMCs, collected from culture after CMV antigen stimulation. The receptor was isolated from a human donor in good health (CMV status not recorded). Some clones in this sample may be carry-over from other donors' samples. This chain uses TRBV4-1 with TRBJ2-7, with a weak D call TRBD2 (5 bases). CDR3 nucleotide sequence: TGCGCCAGCAGCCAAGTAGGGAGCGAGCAGTACTTC. Encoded protein: CASSQVGSEQYF.